The sequence of this T cell receptor (beta chain) was determined in a study of blood T cell repertoires in COVID-19. For the study at large: The study drew acute and convalescent COVID-19 samples from the United States, Italy and Spain. PBMCs, B-cell-depleted T cells, or T cells were the source of the cDNA or gDNA that made up the material.

The authors' processing: Amplification with reference gene primers provided the estimates of nucleated cell counts. TCRdb's table, derived via immunoSEQ multiplex PCR, lists solely in-frame clones and lacks some. That table is the source of V, J and clone size, and D and trimming were worked out from the DNA. The sample has approximately 250,000 clones, more than 75% seen once. The germline V gene encodes CDR1 SGHRS and CDR2 YFSETQ. V was cut by 2 bases and J by 4 bases, with 9 bases left in between. The CDR3 contains 13 residues. This clonotype originated in a woman aged 55-70 years who had recovered from COVID-19. What was sequenced was peripheral blood. The rearrangement joins TRBV5-1 to TRBJ1-1, with D unclear. The CDR3 sequence is CASSFTVITEAFF. The DNA of the CDR3 is TGCGCCAGCAGCTTTACGGTCATCACTGAAGCTTTCTTT.